Each of the 5 T cell receptor beta chains below was sequenced from the same sample in a study of CXCR3-negative and CXCR3-positive naive CD8 T cells. UMI-labeled 5' RACE TRB cDNA libraries were prepared from the cells. TCRdb re-called the 5' RACE reads and catalogs CDR3 proteins one per entry, DNA excluded. The listing records fewer than 60,000 distinct CDR3 sequences. The source material was naive CXCR3- CD8+ T cells from blood. Subset described: CD45RO-CCR7+CD27+CD95- naive CD8+ T cells lacking CXCR3 (TNR3-). Source of these receptors: a human donor in good health. Some clones in this sample may be carry-over from other donors' samples.

The chain is built from TRBV4-3 and TRBJ2-1; TCRdb lists TRBD2, though no DNA is available to test this call. The CDR3 totals 17 residues. CDR1 LGHNA and CDR2 YSLEER come from the germline V gene. CDR3 in amino acids: CASSPDHTSSPYNEQFF.

The chain employs TRBV12-3 or TRBV12-4 and TRBJ2-3; no DNA is available, so the TRBD2 call from TCRdb remains unchecked. The CDR3 has 18 amino acids. This CDR3 is CASSLSTGLAVSTDTQYF.

This chain connects TRBV13 to TRBJ2-2; TCRdb returns TRBD1, unconfirmable since there is no DNA. Germline CDR1 is PRHDT and CDR2 is FYEKMQ (reference sequence). CDR3 length equals 15 residues. This CDR3 is CASSGGGTDTGELFF.

V is TRBV28 and J is TRBJ2-2. Germline values: CDR1 MDHEN, CDR2 SYDVKM. The CDR3 totals 14 residues. The CDR3 here is CASSLSYGGGELFF. Supplemented by reference TRBV28 and TRBJ2-2, the full variable domain reads DVKVTQSSRYLVKRTGEKVFLECVQDMDHENMFWYRQDPGLGLRLIYFSYDVKMKEKGDIPEGYSVSREKKERFSLILESASTNQTSMYLCASSLSYGGGELFFGEGSRLTVL.

The chain couples TRBV11-3 to TRBJ2-4; TCRdb reports TRBD1, a call that lacks DNA to check it against. This CDR3 spans 14 amino acids. The germline V gene has CDR1 SGHNT and CDR2 YENEEA. CDR3 amino acids: CASSFQGGQNIQYF.